What follows are 32 T cell receptor beta chains derived from one specimen sequenced in a study of blood T cell repertoires in COVID-19. Clones were read by immunoSEQ multiplex PCR, and TCRdb kept only the in-frame ones, dropping some. The sample holds 25,000 to 30,000 clones; roughly 90% are singletons and the top ten take approximately 2.5%. The sequencing sample was made of peripheral blood. All receptors derive from a human donor in a cohort sampled during active COVID-19.

The V gene is TRBV5-1, the J gene TRBJ2-7; 7 nucleotides align to TRBD1. V lost 4 bases to trimming and J lost 4 bases; unmatched junction nucleotides: 2. The germline gives CDR1 SGHRS, CDR2 YFSETQ. The CDR3 contains 12 residues. CDR3 protein: CASSRQGYEQYF. The CDR3 bases are TGCGCCAGCAGCCGACAGGGTTACGAGCAGTACTTC.

The V and J genes are TRBV6-2 or TRBV6-3 and TRBJ1-1; the D gene is possibly TRBD1 (6 bases). CDR1 and CDR2 (germline): MNHEY, SVGEGT. The CDR3 is 14 residues long. V was trimmed by 6 bases and J by 3 bases, leaving 14 bases between them. The CDR3 sequence is CASSLQGGHTEAFF. The CDR3 region has the DNA TGTGCCAGCAGCTTACAGGGTGGGCACACTGAAGCTTTCTTT.

J is TRBJ2-1 and V is TRBV6-5, with a tentative D call TRBD2 (6 bases). Germline loops: CDR1 MNHEY, CDR2 SVGAGI. The CDR3 length is 12 residues. Trimming pared 5 bases from V and 10 bases from J, leaving 12 bases between. In DNA, the CDR3 is TGTGCCAGCAGTCAACGTGGGGGGGAGCAGTTCTTC. This translates into CASSQRGGEQFF.

The chain carries TRBV4-2 and TRBJ2-2, with D uncertain. The CDR3 covers 16 residues. Looked up from germline, CDR1 is LGHNA and CDR2 is YNFKEQ. V was pared by 0 bases and J by 1 base, with 9 bases between. The CDR3 DNA follows: TGTGCCAGCAGCCAAGAAAGGAGTCGGAACACCGGGGAGCTGTTTTTT. This codes for CASSQERSRNTGELFF.

This clone was seen a few times. J is TRBJ2-5 and V is TRBV7-9; 12 nucleotides agree with TRBD2. Trimming at V came to 5 bases and at J to 4 bases, leaving 8 bases not matched to a gene. CDR1 is SEHNR and CDR2 is FQNEAQ in the germline V gene (reference sequence). The CDR3 is made up of 16 amino acids. CDR3: CASSPRASGGAETQYF. CDR3 coding DNA: TGTGCCAGCAGCCCTCGGGCTAGCGGGGGGGCAGAGACCCAGTACTTC.

The chain employs TRBV30 and TRBJ2-2; 8 nucleotides agree with TRBD2. Germline V gives CDR1 GTSNPN, CDR2 SVGIG (reference sequence). The V gene end was trimmed by 2 bases and the J gene end by 4 bases; junction bases not matched to a gene: 3. CDR3 length equals 14 residues. CDR3 bases: TGTGCCTGGAGTTTGCGGGGGGCCACCGGGGAGCTGTTTTTT. As protein: CAWSLRGATGELFF.

This clone was recorded once. This sequence joins TRBV19 and TRBJ2-7; 7 bases are shared with TRBD1. There are 15 residues in the CDR3. The V segment lost 3 bases and the J segment 6 bases; nucleotides outside the gene matches: 11. Germline CDR1 is LNHDA and CDR2 is SQIVND (reference sequence). The CDR3 region has the DNA TGTGCCAGTAGTATTTCCGCCCCGACAGGGACCGAGCAGTACTTC. It translates to CASSISAPTGTEQYF.

The genes are TRBV13 and TRBJ2-3, with 10 bases fitting TRBD2. V gave up 1 base and J gave up 2 bases; unmatched junction bases: 12. Germline CDR1 reads PRHDT; CDR2 reads FYEKMQ (reference sequence). The CDR3 has 19 residues. CDR3 DNA sequence: TGTGCCAGCAGCTTAGTTGTCCCACTAGCGGGGTACTTCACAGATACGCAGTATTTT. Its protein is CASSLVVPLAGYFTDTQYF.

This rearrangement joins TRBV19 to TRBJ2-1, with 14 bases lining up with TRBD2. With 7 bases clipped from V and 0 bases from J, the junction kept 5 bases outside the gene matches. The V gene's germline CDR1 is LNHDA and CDR2 SQIVND (reference sequence). This CDR3 has 17 amino acids. CDR3 bases: TGTGCCAGTAAAAGGACTAGCGGGGGGTTCTCCTACAATGAGCAGTTCTTC. It codes for CASKRTSGGFSYNEQFF.

The rearrangement joins TRBV4-1 to TRBJ2-3; TRBD1 matches 7 bases. The CDR3 has 15 residues. With V trimmed by 2 bases and J by 1 base, 3 bases remained unmatched. Germline V gene data show CDR1 as MGHRA and CDR2 as YSYEKL. The DNA for the CDR3 is TGCGCCAGCAGCCAACCGGGGACAGGCACAGATACGCAGTATTTT. This translates into CASSQPGTGTDTQYF.

V is TRBV9 and J is TRBJ2-7, with a weak D call TRBD1 (6 bases). V was clipped by 3 bases and J by 4 bases, with 14 bases between them. Germline CDR1 and CDR2: SGDLS and YYNGEE. This CDR3 is built from 14 residues. The CDR3 DNA reads as TGTGCCAGCAGCGAACGGGACACGTCATACGAGCAGTACTTC. Amino acid sequence: CASSERDTSYEQYF. Supplemented by reference TRBV9 and TRBJ2-7, the full variable domain reads DSGVTQTPKHLITATGQRVTLRCSPRSGDLSVYWYQQSLDQGLQFLIQYYNGEERAKGNILERFSAQQFPDLHSELNLSSLELGDSALYFCASSERDTSYEQYFGPGTRLTVT.

The chain joins TRBV3-1 (or the pseudogene TRBV3-2) to TRBJ1-1; D might be TRBD1 (5 bases). This CDR3 is built from 13 residues. CDR1 and CDR2 from the germline V gene are LGHDT and YNNKEL (reference sequence). V was trimmed by 4 bases and J by 9 bases, leaving 15 bases between them. This CDR3 is CASSPDPGGKAFF. The DNA for the CDR3 is TGTGCCAGCAGCCCAGACCCGGGGGGGAAAGCTTTCTTT.

J is TRBJ2-4 and V is TRBV2; tentatively, D is TRBD1 (6 bases). This CDR3 is built from 14 residues. Germline-derived CDR1 and CDR2 are SNHLY and FYNNEI. V dropped 6 bases and J dropped 6 bases, with 15 bases sitting between them. The CDR3 coding sequence is TGTGCCAGCAGCGGAAACAGGGCGAGAAACATTCAGTACTTC. As protein: CASSGNRARNIQYF. The variable domain in full, completed from reference TRBV2 and TRBJ2-4, reads EPEVTQTPSHQVTQMGQEVILRCVPISNHLYFYWYRQILGQKVEFLVSFYNNEISEKSEIFDDQFSVERPDGSNFTLKIRSTKLEDSAMYFCASSGNRARNIQYFGAGTRLSVL.

The chain combines TRBV6-5 with TRBJ2-7; 10 bases are shared with TRBD1. The V gene's germline CDR1 is MNHEY and CDR2 SVGAGI. This CDR3 contains 14 residues. The trim removed 8 bases at V and 6 bases at J, leaving 10 bases unmatched. In DNA form, the CDR3 reads TGTGCCAGCGCCAAAGACAGGGGGCGAGCCGAGCAGTACTTC. As protein: CASAKDRGRAEQYF.

The chain couples TRBV6-5 to TRBJ2-7; 7 nucleotides agree with TRBD1. There are 15 residues in the CDR3. CDR1 is MNHEY, CDR2 SVGAGI, per germline. After removal of 5 bases from V and 2 bases from J, the junction contained 9 bases not matched to a gene. CDR3 in amino acids: CASSTSHRGTYEQYF. The CDR3 region has the DNA TGTGCCAGCAGTACGTCCCACAGGGGAACCTACGAGCAGTACTTC.

The chain links TRBV19 to TRBJ2-1; TRBD1 matches 9 bases. The trim removed 9 bases at V and 8 bases at J, leaving 14 bases unmatched. Looked up from germline, CDR1 is LNHDA and CDR2 is SQIVND (reference sequence). CDR3 length: 15 residues. CDR3 DNA: TGTGCCAGCGCGGACAGGGGTGTTGTGTTGGATGAGCAGTTCTTC. This encodes CASADRGVVLDEQFF.

The chain joins TRBV2 to TRBJ1-5; weak D call: TRBD1 (5 bases). The CDR3 covers 15 residues. The germline V gene encodes CDR1 SNHLY and CDR2 FYNNEI. The V and J ends lost 7 bases and 0 bases respectively, with 13 bases between them. The CDR3 nucleotides read TGTGCCAGCAACTTCGACGGACATAGCAATCAGCCCCAGCATTTT. Translated, it gives CASNFDGHSNQPQHF.

This chain links TRBV29-1 with TRBJ1-4; no firm D call. Trimming removed 7 bases from V and 7 bases from J, with 13 bases in between. Germline CDR1 is SQVTM and CDR2 is ANQGSEA. This CDR3 has 12 amino acids. Here the CDR3 reads CSAAGGSEKLFF. The CDR3 DNA reads TGCAGCGCCGCAGGAGGGTCTGAAAAACTGTTTTTT.

The rearrangement joins TRBV12-3 or TRBV12-4 to TRBJ2-7; no clear D gene. Between the trimmed V and J ends, which lost 9 bases and 4 bases, there was a span of 10 bases. The CDR3 is made up of 11 amino acids. The CDR3 DNA reads TGTGCCAGTTCCATTTCATACGAGCAGTACTTC. It yields the protein CASSISYEQYF.

This sequence joins TRBV6-6 and TRBJ1-1; D uncertain. Germline assignment: CDR1 MNHNY and CDR2 SVGAGI (reference sequence). The CDR3 sequence is 13 residues long. Trimming left V 4 bases short and J 3 bases short, with 9 bases between. The CDR3 loop reads CASSLPADTEAFF. In DNA form, the CDR3 reads TGTGCCAGCAGTTTACCCGCAGACACTGAAGCTTTCTTT.

The J gene is TRBJ1-4, the V gene TRBV9; 10 positions agree with TRBD1. V shed 4 bases, J shed 8 bases, and the junction held 5 bases outside the gene matches. The germline V gene has CDR1 SGDLS and CDR2 YYNGEE. The length of the CDR3 is 14 residues. The CDR3 region is CASSPTGGDEKLFF. DNA for the CDR3: TGTGCCAGCAGCCCGACAGGGGGCGACGAAAAACTGTTTTTT.

The V call is TRBV28, the J call TRBJ1-4, with D unresolved. The germline V gene has CDR1 MDHEN and CDR2 SYDVKM. V lost 2 bases, J lost 8 bases, and 12 bases lay in between. The CDR3 length is 14 residues. The CDR3 coding sequence is TGTGCCAGCAGTTTACATGGGAGAAAAGAAAAACTGTTTTTT. It yields the protein CASSLHGRKEKLFF.

In this sample, this clone turned up once. The chain couples TRBV9 to TRBJ2-7; TRBD1 might be the D (6 bases). The CDR3 extends over 15 amino acids. The ends were cut back, 2 bases at V and 7 bases at J, with 19 bases in the middle. Germline V gene data show CDR1 as SGDLS and CDR2 as YYNGEE. The CDR3 DNA sequence: TGTGCCAGCAGCGTCGGCCCAACAGGGACGGGAGAGCAGTACTTC. Its protein product is CASSVGPTGTGEQYF.

The rearrangement joins TRBV6-1 to TRBJ2-3; TRBD2 is a possible D gene (6 bases). V was pared by 3 bases and J by 10 bases, with 14 bases between. CDR1 is MNHNS and CDR2 is SASEGT in the germline V gene. The CDR3 is made up of 13 amino acids. This CDR3 reads CASSDGIADSQYF. Here the CDR3 DNA reads TGTGCCAGCAGTGACGGTATAGCGGACTCGCAGTATTTT.

The chain links TRBV5-1 to TRBJ2-5; 11 bases agree with TRBD2. This CDR3 spans 17 amino acids. Germline V gene sequence: CDR1 SGHRS, CDR2 YFSETQ. V gave up 0 bases and J gave up 1 base; unmatched junction bases: 5. The CDR3 loop reads CASSLVLAGDLQETQYF. As DNA, the CDR3 is TGCGCCAGCAGCTTGGTACTAGCGGGGGACCTCCAAGAGACCCAGTACTTC.

The rearrangement links TRBV3-1 (or the pseudogene TRBV3-2) to TRBJ1-2; perhaps TRBD1 as D (5 bases). Germline CDR1 reads LGHDT; CDR2 reads YNNKEL (reference sequence). Trimming removed 6 bases from V and 5 bases from J, with 13 bases in between. The CDR3 length is 13 residues. The CDR3 is CASRGADTYGYTF. The DNA of the CDR3 is TGTGCCAGCAGAGGGGCCGATACGTATGGCTACACCTTC.

This chain links TRBV12-3 or TRBV12-4 with TRBJ1-1; D is unresolved. The CDR3 consists of 13 residues. Trimming left V 6 bases short and J 0 bases short, with 8 bases between. The CDR3 DNA reads as TGTGCCAGCAGCACAGTCCTGAACACTGAAGCTTTCTTT. Translated: CASSTVLNTEAFF.

The chain recombines TRBV5-4 with TRBJ2-3, with a weak D call TRBD1 (6 bases). The CDR3 has 13 amino acids. Trimming took off 6 bases at V and 5 bases at J, with 13 bases between the two ends. Germline loops: CDR1 SGHNT, CDR2 YYREEE (reference sequence). The CDR3 loop is CASTTGTVDTQYF. In nucleotides, the CDR3 is TGTGCCAGCACCACAGGGACGGTAGATACGCAGTATTTT.

The chain combines TRBV12-5 with TRBJ2-1; D call uncertain. Between the trimmed V and J ends, which lost 5 bases and 12 bases, there was a span of 14 bases. CDR1 is LGHNT and CDR2 is FRNRAP in the germline V gene. The CDR3 length is 12 residues. In nucleotides, the CDR3 is TGTGCTAGTGGTATCCCTAGGAGCTGGCAGTTCTTC. Translating it yields CASGIPRSWQFF.

J is TRBJ2-2 and V is TRBV7-2, with TRBD2 matching over 7 bases. The CDR3 spans 18 residues. The J segment lost 1 base and the V segment lost 1 base, leaving 9 bases of the junction unmatched. Germline assignment: CDR1 SGHTA and CDR2 FQGNSA. The CDR3 DNA reads TGTGCCAGCAGCTTAGAGGCGACTAGCTACCTGAACACCGGGGAGCTGTTTTTT. This sequence encodes CASSLEATSYLNTGELFF.

About this clone itself: The sample holds other DNA sequences that translate to the same CDR3. The chain uses TRBV9 and TRBJ1-2; possible D gene TRBD1, 6 bases. The CDR3 length is 15 residues. Trimming pared 2 bases from V and 2 bases from J, leaving 13 bases between. CDR1 and CDR2 from the germline V gene are SGDLS and YYNGEE. The CDR3 nucleotides read TGTGCCAGCAGCGTCGGAACAGGGCTAAACTATGGCTACACCTTC. Its protein product is CASSVGTGLNYGYTF.

The gene calls are TRBV5-1 and TRBJ2-2, with 9 bases identical to TRBD1. Trimming at V came to 4 bases and at J to 5 bases, leaving 6 bases not matched to a gene. Germline lookup yields CDR1 SGHRS and CDR2 YFSETQ. This CDR3 comprises 15 residues. CDR3 region: CASSVGTGFTGELFF. DNA for the CDR3: TGCGCCAGCAGCGTCGGGACAGGGTTTACCGGGGAGCTGTTTTTT.